The clone carrying this T cell receptor (beta chain) has only a few counts. Its specificity is unknown. This record comes from a study of human T cells and chemical hapten exposure. Study-wide context: Sensitization applied 2% DPC to approximately 2 cm by approximately 2 cm of upper inner arm skin.

Study observations and caveats: With regard to DPC sensitization, TCRs above 1 in 1000 frequency did not change. Correlating positively with patch test score were the PT1 expanded TCR counts.

The time point was: patch test 3, about 24 weeks after DPC sensitization. Treatment defined: therapeutic diphenylcyclopropenone sensitization with weekly scalp DPC. Donors were 18 to 70-year-old alopecia patients suitable for DPC. CDR1 MNHEY and CDR2 SMNVEV come from the germline V gene (reference sequence). V was clipped by 0 bases and J by 2 bases, with 5 bases between them. This CDR3 has 13 residues. One entry per CDR3 protein results from TCRdb running MiXCR on the RACE reads. The sample lists some 91,000 distinct CDR3 sequences; about 28% were seen once. The chain links TRBV27 to TRBJ2-7; D not resolved. Sequenced material: whole blood, taken in connection with sensitization to the hapten diphenylcyclopropenone (DPC). The receptor was derived from a man aged 35-49 years with alopecia areata. Some clones in this sample may be carry-over from other donors' samples. The CDR3 DNA is TGTGCCAGCAGTTTATCCCAAGCCTACGAGCAGTACTTC. Residues: CASSLSQAYEQYF.